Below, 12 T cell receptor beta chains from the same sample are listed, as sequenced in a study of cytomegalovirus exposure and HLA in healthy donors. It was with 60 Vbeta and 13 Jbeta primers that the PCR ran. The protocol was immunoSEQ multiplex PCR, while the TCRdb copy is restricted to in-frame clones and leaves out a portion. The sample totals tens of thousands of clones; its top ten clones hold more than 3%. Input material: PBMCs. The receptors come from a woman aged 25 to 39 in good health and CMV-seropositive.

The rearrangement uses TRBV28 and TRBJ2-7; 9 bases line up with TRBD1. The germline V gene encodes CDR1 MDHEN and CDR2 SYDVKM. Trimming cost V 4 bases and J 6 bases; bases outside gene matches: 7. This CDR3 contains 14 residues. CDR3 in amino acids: CASSSGQGGSEQYF. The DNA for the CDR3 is TGTGCCAGCAGTTCGGGACAGGGAGGATCCGAGCAGTACTTC.

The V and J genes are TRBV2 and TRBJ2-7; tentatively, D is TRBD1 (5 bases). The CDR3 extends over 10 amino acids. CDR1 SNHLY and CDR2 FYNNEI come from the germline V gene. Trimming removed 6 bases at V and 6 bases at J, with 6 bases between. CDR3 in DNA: TGTGCCAGCAGAGGGGCCGAGCAGTACTTC. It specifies CASRGAEQYF.

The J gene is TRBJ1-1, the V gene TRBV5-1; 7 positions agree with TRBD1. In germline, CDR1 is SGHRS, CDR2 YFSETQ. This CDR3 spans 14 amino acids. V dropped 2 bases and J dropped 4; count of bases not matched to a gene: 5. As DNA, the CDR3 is TGCGCCAGCAGCTTAATGACAGGGAGCACTGAAGCTTTCTTT. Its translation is CASSLMTGSTEAFF.

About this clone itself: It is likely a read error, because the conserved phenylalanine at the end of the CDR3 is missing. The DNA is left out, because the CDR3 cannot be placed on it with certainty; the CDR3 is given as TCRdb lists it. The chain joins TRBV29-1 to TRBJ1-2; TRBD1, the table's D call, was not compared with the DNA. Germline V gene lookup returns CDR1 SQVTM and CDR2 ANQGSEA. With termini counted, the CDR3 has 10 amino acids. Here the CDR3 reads CSVEDSTVSI.

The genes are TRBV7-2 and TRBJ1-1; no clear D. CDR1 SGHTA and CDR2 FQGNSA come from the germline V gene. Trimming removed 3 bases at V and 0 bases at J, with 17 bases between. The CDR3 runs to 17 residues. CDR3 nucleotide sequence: TGTGCCAGCAGCTTCCCGGGGTGGACGAGAATGAACACTGAAGCTTTCTTT. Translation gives CASSFPGWTRMNTEAFF.

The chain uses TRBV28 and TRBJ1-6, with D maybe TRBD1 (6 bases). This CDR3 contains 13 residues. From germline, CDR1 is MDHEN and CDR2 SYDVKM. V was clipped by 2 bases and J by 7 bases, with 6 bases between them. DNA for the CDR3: TGTGCCAGCAGTTTAAGGGGGAATTCACCCCTCCACTTT. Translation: CASSLRGNSPLHF.

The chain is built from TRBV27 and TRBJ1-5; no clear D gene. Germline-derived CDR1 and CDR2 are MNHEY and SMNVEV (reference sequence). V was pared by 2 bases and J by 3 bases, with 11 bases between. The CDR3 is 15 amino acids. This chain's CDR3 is CASSLSLTPNQPQHF. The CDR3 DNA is TGTGCCAGCAGTTTAAGCCTTACCCCCAATCAGCCCCAGCATTTT.

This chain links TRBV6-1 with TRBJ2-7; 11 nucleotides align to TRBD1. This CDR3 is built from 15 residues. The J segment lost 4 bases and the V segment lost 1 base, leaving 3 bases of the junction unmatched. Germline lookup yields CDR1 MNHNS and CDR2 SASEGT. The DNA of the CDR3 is TGTGCCAGCAGTGAAGTGGGACAGGGGGGGTACGAGCAGTACTTC. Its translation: CASSEVGQGGYEQYF.

The CDR3 DNA reads as TGCGCCAGCAGCTTGGGAGGCAGCGCTGTGGATACGCAGTATTTT. It specifies CASSLGGSAVDTQYF. The V call is TRBV5-1, the J call TRBJ2-3; unclear D gene. V lost 0 bases and J lost 6, with 14 bases in between. Germline lookup yields CDR1 SGHRS and CDR2 YFSETQ. The CDR3 consists of 15 residues.

The CDR3 spells CASSLDSLLSYEQYF. DNA for the CDR3: TGTGCCAGCAGCCTCGACAGCTTATTATCCTACGAGCAGTACTTC. The chain uses TRBV11-3 and TRBJ2-7; a possible D gene is TRBD1 (5 bases). This CDR3 is built from 15 residues. V was clipped by 5 bases and J by 1 base, with 15 bases between them. CDR1 SGHNT and CDR2 YENEEA come from the germline V gene.

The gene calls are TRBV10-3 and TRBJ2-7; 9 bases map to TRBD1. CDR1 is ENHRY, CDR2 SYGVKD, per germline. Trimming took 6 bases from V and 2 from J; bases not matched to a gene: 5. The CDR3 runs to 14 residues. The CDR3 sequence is CAISSGTGTYEQYF. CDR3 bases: TGTGCCATCAGCTCCGGGACAGGGACCTACGAGCAGTACTTC.

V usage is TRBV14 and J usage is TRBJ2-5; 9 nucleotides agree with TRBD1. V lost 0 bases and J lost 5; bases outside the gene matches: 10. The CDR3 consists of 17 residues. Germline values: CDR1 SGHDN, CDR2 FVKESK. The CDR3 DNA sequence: TGTGCCAGCAGCCAAGATTATCACAGGGGGCTTCGGGAGACCCAGTACTTC. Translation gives CASSQDYHRGLRETQYF.